The 22 T cell receptor beta chains listed next were all sequenced from one sample in a study of T cells in Graves' hyperthyroidism and ophthalmopathy (dated by TCRdb to about 2019). Preparation of the library involved multiplex PCR. The sequencer listed for this sample is Illumina HiSeq 2000. TCR beta CDR3 regions were amplified from RNA transcripts. The first round of RT-PCR for the TCR CDR3 was performed with the HTBI primer set and the Qiagen OneStep RT-PCR kit. TCRdb passed the public sequencing reads through fastp at Q25 and MiXCR, retaining productive beta sequences. Each CDR3 protein gets just one entry, which takes the most common genes and DNA from the rows behind it. The sample yields roughly 840,000 distinct CDR3 sequences; about 38% were counted once. The ten most abundant clones make up approximately 8.7% of the sample. Sample: blood. The receptors shown here come from a young man with Graves' hyperthyroidism.

The V and J genes are TRBV5-1 and TRBJ1-5; TRBD1 matches at 9 bases. J gave up 6 bases and V 4 bases, and 11 bases lay outside the gene matches. Looked up from germline, CDR1 is SGHRS and CDR2 is YFSETQ. The CDR3 has 16 residues. The CDR3 is CASSPGQGEEGQPQHF. CDR3 sequence (DNA): TGCGCCAGCAGCCCGGGACAGGGAGAGGAGGGTCAGCCCCAGCATTTT.

This sequence joins TRBV20-1 and TRBJ2-7, with a weak D call TRBD2 (5 bases). V gave up 4 bases and J gave up 5 bases, with 15 bases separating them. The V gene's germline CDR1 is DFQATT and CDR2 SNEGSKA (reference sequence). The CDR3 sequence is 13 residues long. CDR3 DNA: TGCAGTGCTAACCTCAACCCGGAGGACGAGCAGTACTTC. Its protein product is CSANLNPEDEQYF.

Comments on this clonotype: This could be a read error, since a much larger clone is one nucleotide away. This chain joins TRBV10-3 and TRBJ2-5, with D perhaps TRBD1 (5 bases). Trimming pared 4 bases from V and 4 bases from J, leaving 10 bases between. This CDR3 has 13 residues. The germline CDR1 and CDR2 sequences are ENHRY and SYGVKD. The CDR3 coding sequence is TGTGCCATCAGTGGCAGGGTTGGAGAGACCCAGTACTTC. It encodes CAISGRVGETQYF.

There are a few counts of this clonotype. The gene calls are TRBV7-9 and TRBJ2-2; D possibly corresponds to TRBD2 (6 bases). The CDR3 is 15 amino acids. Germline CDR1 SEHNR, CDR2 FQNEAQ (reference sequence). With 5 bases removed from V and 4 bases from J, the gap between germline ends came to 14 bases. CDR3 amino acids: CASSVIGTPTGELFF. CDR3 DNA: TGTGCCAGCAGCGTAATCGGGACTCCCACCGGGGAGCTGTTTTTT.

This clonotype has at least ten counts. V and J are TRBV2 and TRBJ1-2; D is unresolved. The germline CDR1 and CDR2 sequences are SNHLY and FYNNEI. V was cut by 2 bases and J by 4 bases, with 8 bases left in between. CDR3 length: 13 amino acids. This CDR3 reads CASSETVFYGYTF. In DNA form, the CDR3 reads TGTGCCAGCAGTGAAACAGTTTTCTATGGCTACACCTTC.

This clonotype was recorded a few times. The genes are TRBV6-5 and TRBJ1-1, with unresolved D. Germline CDR1 reads MNHEY; CDR2 reads SVGAGI. The V and J ends lost 6 bases and 1 base respectively, with 9 bases between them. The CDR3 has 13 residues. This chain's CDR3 is CASSPKANTEAFF. The DNA for the CDR3 is TGTGCCAGCAGCCCGAAGGCGAACACTGAAGCTTTCTTT.

The V and J genes are TRBV20-1 and TRBJ1-5, with 8 bases identical to TRBD1. The trim removed 5 bases at V and 2 bases at J, leaving 8 bases unmatched. In germline, CDR1 is DFQATT, CDR2 SNEGSKA (reference sequence). The CDR3 consists of 15 residues. The CDR3 loop reads CSAPPTGVGNQPQHF. Here the CDR3 DNA reads TGCAGTGCTCCACCGACAGGGGTGGGCAATCAGCCCCAGCATTTT.

The rearrangement links TRBV5-6 to TRBJ2-7; weak D call: TRBD1 (7 bases). This CDR3 contains 15 residues. Germline CDR1 and CDR2: SGHDT and YYEEEE. V was shortened by 4 bases and J by 7 bases, with 21 bases between the two germline ends. CDR3 protein: CASSLRQGEGGEQYF. The CDR3 nucleotides read TGTGCCAGCAGCCTCCGACAGGGTGAGGGAGGAGAGCAGTACTTC.

This clonotype was picked up many times. The rearrangement links TRBV7-9 to TRBJ2-7, with 7 bases matching TRBD2. Germline V CDR1 and CDR2: SEHNR, FQNEAQ (reference sequence). V gave up 9 bases and J gave up 2 bases; unmatched junction bases: 4. There are 12 residues in the CDR3. CDR3 loop: CASSGGAYEQYF. The CDR3 DNA reads TGTGCCAGTTCTGGGGGGGCCTACGAGCAGTACTTC.

The chain's CDR3 is CASSDGKGGNSPLHF. The DNA for the CDR3 is TGTGCCAGCAGTGATGGGAAGGGAGGCAATTCACCCCTCCACTTT. V gene TRBV25-1 combines with J gene TRBJ1-6, with no clear D. Germline CDR1 is MGHDK and CDR2 is SYGVNS. Deletions cut 3 bases from V and 7 bases from J, with 13 bases between. The CDR3 spans 15 residues.

The J gene is TRBJ1-1, the V gene TRBV20-1; tentatively, D is TRBD1 (5 bases). Germline V CDR1 and CDR2: DFQATT, SNEGSKA (reference sequence). The CDR3 loop spans 12 amino acids. V lost 0 bases to trimming and J lost 8 bases, with 10 bases between them. CDR3 amino acids: CSARDWGEEAFF. In DNA form, the CDR3 reads TGCAGTGCTAGAGATTGGGGGGAAGAAGCTTTCTTT.

This clonotype was counted many times. The chain has TRBV12-3 or TRBV12-4 and TRBJ1-1; D gene unclear. Trimming stripped 3 bases from V and 1 base from J, with 6 bases between. The CDR3 has 13 amino acids. CDR3 nucleotide sequence: TGTGCCAGCAGTTTCTCAGCGAACACTGAAGCTTTCTTT. Translating gives CASSFSANTEAFF.

This clonotype was counted ten times or more. V and J are TRBV10-3 and TRBJ1-5, with D perhaps TRBD1 (5 bases). Germline V gives CDR1 ENHRY, CDR2 SYGVKD. The CDR3 has 13 amino acids. Between the trimmed V and J ends, which lost 7 bases and 4 bases, there was a span of 11 bases. CDR3 DNA sequence: TGTGCCATCACCAGGGACGGAAATCAGCCCCAGCATTTT. It specifies CAITRDGNQPQHF.

The chain combines TRBV7-2 with TRBJ1-6, with 9 bases fitting TRBD1. CDR3 length equals 16 residues. Losses at the gene ends were 2 bases for V and 10 bases for J; bases not matched to a gene: 9. Germline loops: CDR1 SGHTA, CDR2 FQGNSA. This CDR3 is CASSLLPGQGKSPLHF. CDR3 bases: TGTGCCAGCAGCTTATTACCGGGACAGGGAAAATCACCCCTCCACTTT.

This clonotype was seen more than once but under ten times. This chain joins TRBV11-1 and TRBJ2-2; D is possibly TRBD1 (5 bases). Germline CDR1 and CDR2: SGHAT and FQDESV (reference sequence). The germline V and J ends were trimmed by 3 bases and 1 base, with 12 bases remaining between them. This CDR3 comprises 16 residues. CDR3 bases: TGTGCCAGCAGCTTTCAAGGACAAGTGAACACCGGGGAGCTGTTTTTT. The encoded protein is CASSFQGQVNTGELFF. Based on the CDR3 plus reference TRBV11-1 and TRBJ2-2, the full variable domain is EAEVAQSPRYKITEKSQAVAFWCDPISGHATLYWYRQILGQGPELLVQFQDESVVDDSQLPKDRFSAERLKGVDSTLKIQPAELGDSAMYLCASSFQGQVNTGELFFGEGSRLTVL.

The chain couples TRBV7-2 to TRBJ1-3; maybe TRBD1 (6 bases). Germline assignment: CDR1 SGHTA and CDR2 FQGNSA. V lost 5 bases, J lost 6 bases, and 26 bases lay in between. The CDR3 consists of 18 residues. CDR3 protein: CASSQEDSRGVRENTIYF. CDR3 DNA: TGTGCCAGCAGCCAAGAGGACAGTCGCGGAGTACGGGAAAACACCATATATTTT.

This clonotype appeared many times. This sequence joins TRBV20-1 and TRBJ2-5, with TRBD2 as a possible D gene (5 bases). The V and J ends lost 3 bases and 4 bases respectively, with 9 bases between them. The CDR3 length is 12 residues. Germline V gene sequence: CDR1 DFQATT, CDR2 SNEGSKA (reference sequence). The CDR3 loop is CSAREEGETQYF. Here the CDR3 DNA reads TGCAGTGCTAGGGAAGAGGGAGAGACCCAGTACTTC.

This clonotype was counted a few times. V and J are TRBV2 and TRBJ1-5; D is uncertain. Trimming left V 4 bases short and J 6 bases short, with 10 bases between. CDR1 SNHLY and CDR2 FYNNEI come from the germline V gene. The CDR3 length is 13 residues. CDR3 in amino acids: CASSAAGGQPQHF. In DNA, the CDR3 is TGTGCCAGCAGTGCGGCAGGAGGTCAGCCCCAGCATTTT.

Turning to this clonotype: At one boundary the junction diverges from the germline segment, which might be a read error. The chain links TRBV7-4 to TRBJ2-5; TRBD1 matches 7 bases. Germline V gene lookup returns CDR1 SGHVT and CDR2 SQSDAQ. This CDR3 is built from 14 residues. Here the CDR3 reads CASSQHRGRETQYF. For the CDR3, the DNA is TGCGCCAGCAGCCAGCACAGGGGTCGGGAGACCCAGTACTTC.

The chain employs TRBV25-1 and TRBJ2-2; D is uncertain. The CDR3 has 13 amino acids. Germline loops: CDR1 MGHDK, CDR2 SYGVNS. Trimming removed 8 bases from V and 4 bases from J, with 11 bases in between. The CDR3 protein is CASVSKITGELFF. CDR3 DNA: TGTGCCAGCGTTTCCAAGATCACCGGGGAGCTGTTTTTT.

J is TRBJ1-6 and V is TRBV7-2; D perhaps matches TRBD1 (5 bases). Trimming took 6 bases from V and 7 from J, leaving 13 bases between them. CDR1 and CDR2 (germline): SGHTA, FQGNSA. The CDR3 length is 14 residues. The CDR3 DNA is TGTGCCAGCAGAGAAGGGGACCCAAATTCACCCCTCCACTTT. Translation: CASREGDPNSPLHF.

This clonotype came up a few times. The rearrangement joins TRBV7-2 to TRBJ2-7, with D unresolved. The germline CDR1 and CDR2 sequences are SGHTA and FQGNSA. V dropped 5 bases and J dropped 2 bases, with 16 bases sitting between them. The CDR3 contains 15 residues. The CDR3 DNA is TGTGCCAGCAGCCAAGTGTGTAACTGCCCCTACGAGCAGTACTTC. This codes for CASSQVCNCPYEQYF.